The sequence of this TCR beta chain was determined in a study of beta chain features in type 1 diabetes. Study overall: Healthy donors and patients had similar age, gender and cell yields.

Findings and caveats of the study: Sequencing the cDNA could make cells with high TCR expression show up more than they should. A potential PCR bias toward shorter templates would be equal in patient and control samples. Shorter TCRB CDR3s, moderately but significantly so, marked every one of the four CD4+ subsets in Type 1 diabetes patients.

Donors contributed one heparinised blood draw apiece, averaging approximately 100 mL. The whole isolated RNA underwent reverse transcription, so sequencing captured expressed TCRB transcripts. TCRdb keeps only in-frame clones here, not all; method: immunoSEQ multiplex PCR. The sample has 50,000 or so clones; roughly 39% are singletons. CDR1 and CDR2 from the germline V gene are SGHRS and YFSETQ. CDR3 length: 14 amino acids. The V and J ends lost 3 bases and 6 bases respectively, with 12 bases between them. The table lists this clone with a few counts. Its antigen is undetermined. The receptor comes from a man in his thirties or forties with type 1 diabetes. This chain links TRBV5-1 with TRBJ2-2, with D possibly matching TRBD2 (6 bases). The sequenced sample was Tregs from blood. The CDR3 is CASSWRVAAGELFF. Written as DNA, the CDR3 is TGCGCCAGCAGCTGGCGAGTAGCGGCCGGGGAGCTGTTTTTT.